This is a list of T cell receptor beta chains from one sample in a study of PD-1 blockade in classical Hodgkin lymphoma. The data were produced by immunoSEQ multiplex PCR, yet TCRdb's version contains in-frame clones alone and is incomplete. The table has approximately 59,000 clones, approximately 90% seen once. The sequences come from peripheral blood mononuclear cells (PBMCs), collected before the second cycle of nivolumab. The receptor source for this set is a human donor with classical Hodgkin lymphoma. The CDR3 runs from the conserved cysteine through the conserved F or W. The D gene is left open where the match is weak. Clone size is given for some rows only: seen once, a few or many times, or a class if the clone is expanded.

>TRBJ1-1|TRBV5-6|14|.|.
TGTGCCAGCAGCCCCGAACCGACAGACATTGAAGCTTTCTTT
CASSPEPTDIEAFF
>TRBJ2-5|TRBV27|16|TRBD2|.
TGTGCCAGCAGGCGGAGTGCCGTTGGACTAGCAGAGACCCAGTACTTC
CASRRSAVGLAETQYF
>TRBJ2-1|TRBV18|17|TRBD2|.
TGTGCCAGCTCACCAGGTTGGCTAGCGGGGGAGACGAGTCCCCCGTTCTTC
CASSPGWLAGETSPPFF
>TRBJ2-3|TRBV9|15|.|.
TGTGCCAGCAGCACGGCGTGGGGAACCACAGATACGCAGTATTTT
CASSTAWGTTDTQYF
>TRBJ2-5|TRBV18|14|.|once
TGTGCCAGCTCCCAGGGTTCGGAATTTGAGACCCAGTACTTC
CASSQGSEFETQYF
>TRBJ1-6|TRBV9|16|TRBD1|.
TGTGCCAGCAGCGCTAGACCGGGACAGGGTACCTCACCCCTCCACTTT
CASSARPGQGTSPLHF
>TRBJ2-5|TRBV27|15|TRBD1|.
TGTGCCAGCAGTCCGGGACAGGGGTTGGGGGAGACCCAGTACTTC
CASSPGQGLGETQYF
>TRBJ1-3|TRBV5-4|15|.|.
TGTGCCAGCTCTAGGGGGGAACCTGGGTCCCCGGCCATATATTTT
CASSRGEPGSPAIYF
>TRBJ1-4|TRBV28|17|.|.
TGTGCCAGCAGATCTGTGATTCTGGGGGCAGGGTATGAAAAACTGTTTTTT
CASRSVILGAGYEKLFF
>TRBJ2-5|TRBV6-5|15|.|.
TGTGCCAGCAGTAAGACGGGGGCCGTAAAAGAGACCCAGTACTTC
CASSKTGAVKETQYF
>TRBJ1-4|TRBV7-6|13|.|.
TGTGCCAGCAGTTACAACCAGGAGGAAAAACTGTTTTTT
CASSYNQEEKLFF
>TRBJ2-7|TRBV19|14|TRBD1|once
TGTGCCAGTAGGGACAGGGCCCAAGGATACGAGCAGTACTTC
CASRDRAQGYEQYF
>TRBJ2-7|TRBV4-1|12|.|.
TGCGCCAGCAGCCAAAACACAGACGAGCAGTACTTC
CASSQNTDEQYF
>TRBJ1-1|TRBV7-3|13|.|.
TGTGCCAGCAGCTTATCAGAAAACACTGAAGCTTTCTTT
CASSLSENTEAFF
>TRBJ2-1|TRBV6-6|15|TRBD2|.
TGTGCCAGCAGCTCCGAGCGGGAGGGGTACAATGAGCAGTTCTTC
CASSSEREGYNEQFF
>TRBJ2-2|TRBV5-1|16|TRBD2|once
TGCGCCAGCAGCGGAGGACTAGCGGGAGTACGGGGGGAGCTGTTTTTT
CASSGGLAGVRGELFF
>TRBJ2-3|TRBV7-3|12|.|.
TGTGCCAGCAGCCCAGGGGTGGATACGCAGTATTTT
CASSPGVDTQYF
>TRBJ2-2|TRBV6-5|14|.|.
TGTGCCAGCCAAAGGCCTGGCGGCGCCGGGGAGCTGTTTTTT
CASQRPGGAGELFF
>TRBJ1-5|TRBV5-1|16|TRBD1|.
TGCGCCAGCAGCTGGATCAGACAGGGGGCGCATCAGCCCCAGCATTTT
CASSWIRQGAHQPQHF
>TRBJ2-7|TRBV2|13|.|.
TGTGCCAGCAGTGAAAGGGGCTCCTACGAGCAGTACTTC
CASSERGSYEQYF
>TRBJ2-7|TRBV7-9|15|TRBD1|.
TGTGCCAGCAGCTTCTGGGACAGGGGGTTGAACGAGCAGTACTTC
CASSFWDRGLNEQYF
>TRBJ2-7|TRBV27|14|.|once
TGTGCCAGCAGTTTCGGGCAGGGTTCCTACGAGCAGTACTTC
CASSFGQGSYEQYF
>TRBJ2-3|TRBV30|14|TRBD2|.
TGTGCCTGGAGTGTAGATAGCGGGACAGATACGCAGTATTTT
CAWSVDSGTDTQYF
>TRBJ1-6|TRBV10-3|16|TRBD1|once
TGTGCCATCAGTGAATCAGGGGGACGGCTTAATTCACCCCTCCACTTT
CAISESGGRLNSPLHF
>TRBJ1-1|TRBV19|14|.|.
TGTGCCAGTAGTATGTACAGATTGAACACTGAAGCTTTCTTT
CASSMYRLNTEAFF
>TRBJ1-2|TRBV9|14|.|few
TGTGCCAGCAGCGTAGCAGGGTCTCGTTATGGCTACACCTTC
CASSVAGSRYGYTF
>TRBJ2-7|TRBV7-2|16|TRBD2|.
TGTGCCAGCAGCCCGGATGTTAGCGGGACCTCCTACGAGCAGTACTTC
CASSPDVSGTSYEQYF
>TRBJ1-5|TRBV28|16|.|.
TGTGCCAGCAGCTCCCCGTCCGGGACTCAAAAACCCGCCCAGCATTTT
CASSSPSGTQKPAQHF
>TRBJ1-4|TRBV6-5|14|.|.
TGTGCCAGCAGTTATGGTGCAACTAATGAAAAACTGTTTTTT
CASSYGATNEKLFF
>TRBJ2-1|TRBV28|17|TRBD2|.
TGTGCCAGCAGTTCCCAGACTAGCGGAAAAAACTACAATGAGCAGTTCTTC
CASSSQTSGKNYNEQFF
>TRBJ2-7|TRBV7-3|18|.|.
TGTGCCAGCAGCTTAACCCCGTCCTCTGAGTCCCTTCGAAGGGAGCAGTACTTC
CASSLTPSSESLRREQYF
>TRBJ2-1|TRBV7-6|15|TRBD2|.
TGTGCCAGCAGCCGGCTAGCGGGGCCTAACAATGAGCAGTTCTTC
CASSRLAGPNNEQFF